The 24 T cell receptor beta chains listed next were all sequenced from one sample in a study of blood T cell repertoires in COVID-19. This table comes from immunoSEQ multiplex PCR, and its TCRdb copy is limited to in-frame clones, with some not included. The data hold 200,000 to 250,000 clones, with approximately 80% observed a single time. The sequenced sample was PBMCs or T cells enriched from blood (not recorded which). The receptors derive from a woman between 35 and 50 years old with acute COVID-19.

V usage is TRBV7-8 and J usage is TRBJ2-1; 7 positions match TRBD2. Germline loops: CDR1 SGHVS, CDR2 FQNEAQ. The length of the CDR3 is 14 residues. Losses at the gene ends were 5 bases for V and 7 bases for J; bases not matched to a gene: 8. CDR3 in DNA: TGTGCCAGCAGCGAAGAGAATAGCGGGAATGAGCAGTTCTTC. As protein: CASSEENSGNEQFF.

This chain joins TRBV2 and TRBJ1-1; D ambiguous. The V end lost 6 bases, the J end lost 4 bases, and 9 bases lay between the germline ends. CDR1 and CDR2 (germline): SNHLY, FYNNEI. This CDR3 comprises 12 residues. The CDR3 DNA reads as TGTGCCAGCAGCGGGGATGGCACTGAAGCTTTCTTT. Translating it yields CASSGDGTEAFF.

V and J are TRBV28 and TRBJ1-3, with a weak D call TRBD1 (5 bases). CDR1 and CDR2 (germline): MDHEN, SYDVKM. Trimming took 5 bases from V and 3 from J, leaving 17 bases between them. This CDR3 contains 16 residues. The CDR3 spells CASSLIGPGGGNTIYF. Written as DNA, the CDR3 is TGTGCCAGCAGTCTTATCGGCCCGGGGGGTGGAAACACCATATATTTT.

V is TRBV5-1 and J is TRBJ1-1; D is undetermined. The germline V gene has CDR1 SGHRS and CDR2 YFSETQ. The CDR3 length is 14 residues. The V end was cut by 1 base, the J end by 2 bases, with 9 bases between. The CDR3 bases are TGCGCCAGCAGCTTGAGCGAATCAAACACTGAAGCTTTCTTT. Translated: CASSLSESNTEAFF.

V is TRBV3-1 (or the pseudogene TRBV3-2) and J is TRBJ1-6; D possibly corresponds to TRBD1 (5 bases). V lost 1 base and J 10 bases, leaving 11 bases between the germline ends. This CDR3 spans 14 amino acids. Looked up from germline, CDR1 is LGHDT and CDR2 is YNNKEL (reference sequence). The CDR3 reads CASSQGREGSPLHF. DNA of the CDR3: TGTGCCAGCAGCCAAGGCAGGGAAGGCTCACCCCTCCACTTT.

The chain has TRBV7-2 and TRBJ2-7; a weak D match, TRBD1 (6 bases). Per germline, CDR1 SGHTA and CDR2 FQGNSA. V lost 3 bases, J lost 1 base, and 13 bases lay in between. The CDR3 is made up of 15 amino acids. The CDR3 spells CASSFSEGHSYEQYF. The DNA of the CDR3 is TGTGCCAGCAGCTTTTCCGAGGGACATTCCTACGAGCAGTACTTC. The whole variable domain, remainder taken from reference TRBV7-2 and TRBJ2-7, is GAGVSQSPSNKVTEKGKDVELRCDPISGHTALYWYRQSLGQGLEFLIYFQGNSAPDKSGLPSDRFSAERTGGSVSTLTIQRTQQEDSAVYLCASSFSEGHSYEQYFGPGTRLTVT.

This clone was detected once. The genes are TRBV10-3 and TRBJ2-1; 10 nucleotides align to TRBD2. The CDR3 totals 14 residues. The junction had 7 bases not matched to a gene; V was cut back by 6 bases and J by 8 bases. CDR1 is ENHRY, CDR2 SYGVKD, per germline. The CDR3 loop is CAIRSGRAGDEQFF. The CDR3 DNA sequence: TGTGCCATCAGAAGCGGGAGGGCCGGGGATGAGCAGTTCTTC.

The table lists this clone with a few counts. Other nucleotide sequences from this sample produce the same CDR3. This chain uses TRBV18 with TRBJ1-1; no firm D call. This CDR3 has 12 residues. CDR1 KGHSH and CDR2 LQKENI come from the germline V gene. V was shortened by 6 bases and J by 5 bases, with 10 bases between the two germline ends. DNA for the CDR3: TGTGCCAGCTCCCCGCGGAGGACTGAAGCTTTCTTT. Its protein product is CASSPRRTEAFF.

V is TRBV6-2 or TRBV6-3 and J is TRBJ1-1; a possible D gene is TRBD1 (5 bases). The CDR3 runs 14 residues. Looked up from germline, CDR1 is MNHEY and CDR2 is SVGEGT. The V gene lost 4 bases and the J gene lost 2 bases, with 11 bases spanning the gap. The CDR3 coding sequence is TGTGCCAGCAGTTCTACGACAGTTAACACTGAAGCTTTCTTT. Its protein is CASSSTTVNTEAFF.

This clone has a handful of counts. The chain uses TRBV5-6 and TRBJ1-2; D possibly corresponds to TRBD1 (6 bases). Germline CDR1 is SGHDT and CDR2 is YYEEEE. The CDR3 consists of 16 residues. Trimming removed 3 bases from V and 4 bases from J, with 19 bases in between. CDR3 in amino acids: CASSSITGLIPYGYTF. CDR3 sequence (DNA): TGTGCCAGCAGCTCCATCACAGGGCTGATTCCCTATGGCTACACCTTC. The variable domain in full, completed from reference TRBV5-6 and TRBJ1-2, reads DAGVTQSPTHLIKTRGQQVTLRCSPKSGHDTVSWYQQALGQGPQFIFQYYEEEERQRGNFPDRFSGHQFPNYSSELNVNALLLGDSALYLCASSSITGLIPYGYTFGSGTRLTVV.

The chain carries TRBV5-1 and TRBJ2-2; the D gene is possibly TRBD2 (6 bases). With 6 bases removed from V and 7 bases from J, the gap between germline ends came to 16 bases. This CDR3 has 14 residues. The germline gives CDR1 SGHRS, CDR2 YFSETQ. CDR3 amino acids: CASNPAGQLGELFF. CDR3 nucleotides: TGCGCCAGCAACCCGGCGGGGCAGCTCGGGGAGCTGTTTTTT.

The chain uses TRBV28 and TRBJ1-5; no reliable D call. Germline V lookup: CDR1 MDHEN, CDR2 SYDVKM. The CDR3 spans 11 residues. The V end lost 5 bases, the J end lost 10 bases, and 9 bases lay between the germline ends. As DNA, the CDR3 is TGTGCCAGCAGTACTATAAAACCCCAGCATTTT. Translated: CASSTIKPQHF.

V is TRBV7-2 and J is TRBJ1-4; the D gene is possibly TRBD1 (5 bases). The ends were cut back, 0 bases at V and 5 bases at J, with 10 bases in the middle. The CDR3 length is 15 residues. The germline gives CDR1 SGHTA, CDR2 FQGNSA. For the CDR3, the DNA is TGTGCCAGCAGCTTAGCGCGGGGCCTCAATGAAAAACTGTTTTTT. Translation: CASSLARGLNEKLFF.

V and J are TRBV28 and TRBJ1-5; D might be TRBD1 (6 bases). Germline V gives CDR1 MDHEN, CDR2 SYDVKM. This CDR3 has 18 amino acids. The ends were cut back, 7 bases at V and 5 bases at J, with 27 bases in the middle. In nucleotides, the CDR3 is TGTGCCAGCAACGGATTCACAGGGTTAACCGGGCGATATCAGCCCCAGCATTTT. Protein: CASNGFTGLTGRYQPQHF.

CDR3 loop: CASKNSPSGNTIYF. In DNA, the CDR3 is TGTGCCAGCAAGAACTCACCCTCTGGAAACACCATATATTTT. The chain employs TRBV6-6 and TRBJ1-3, with D unresolved. Per the germline V gene, CDR1 is MNHNY and CDR2 is SVGAGI (reference sequence). Deletions cut 7 bases from V and 0 bases from J, with 10 bases between. This CDR3 has 14 residues.

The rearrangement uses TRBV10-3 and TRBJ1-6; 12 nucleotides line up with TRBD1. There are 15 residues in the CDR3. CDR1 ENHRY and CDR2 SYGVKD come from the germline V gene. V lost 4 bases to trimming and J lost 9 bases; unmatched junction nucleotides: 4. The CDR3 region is CAISGGTGGGSPLHF. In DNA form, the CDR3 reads TGTGCCATCAGTGGAGGGACAGGGGGCGGTTCACCCCTCCACTTT.

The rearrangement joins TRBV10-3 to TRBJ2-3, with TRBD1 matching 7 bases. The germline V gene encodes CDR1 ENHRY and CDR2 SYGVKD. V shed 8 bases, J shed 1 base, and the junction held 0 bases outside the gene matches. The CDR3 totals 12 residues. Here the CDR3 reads CAIGQGTDTQYF. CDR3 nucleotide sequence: TGTGCCATCGGACAGGGCACAGATACGCAGTATTTT.

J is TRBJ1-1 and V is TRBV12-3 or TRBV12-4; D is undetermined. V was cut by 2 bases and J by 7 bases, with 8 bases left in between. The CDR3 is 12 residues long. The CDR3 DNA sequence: TGTGCCAGCAGTTTACGGAGAAATGAAGCTTTCTTT. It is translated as CASSLRRNEAFF.

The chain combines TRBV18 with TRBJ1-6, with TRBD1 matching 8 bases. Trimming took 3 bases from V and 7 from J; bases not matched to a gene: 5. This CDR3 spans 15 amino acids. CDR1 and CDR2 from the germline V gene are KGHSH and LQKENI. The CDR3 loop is CASSPGQERNSPLHF. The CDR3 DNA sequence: TGTGCCAGCTCACCGGGACAGGAGAGAAATTCACCCCTCCACTTT.

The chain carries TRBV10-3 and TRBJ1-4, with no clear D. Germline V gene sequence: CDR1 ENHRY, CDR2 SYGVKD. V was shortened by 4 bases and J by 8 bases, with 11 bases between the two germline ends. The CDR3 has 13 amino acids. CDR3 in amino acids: CAISGGVGEKLFF. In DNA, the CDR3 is TGTGCCATCAGTGGCGGAGTTGGGGAAAAACTGTTTTTT.

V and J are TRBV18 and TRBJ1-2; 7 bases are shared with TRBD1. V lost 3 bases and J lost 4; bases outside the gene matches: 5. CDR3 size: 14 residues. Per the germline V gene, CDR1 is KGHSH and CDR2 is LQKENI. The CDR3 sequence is CASSPQGQLYGYTF. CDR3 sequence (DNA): TGTGCCAGCTCACCTCAGGGACAGCTCTATGGCTACACCTTC.

For the CDR3, the DNA is TGTGCCAGCAGCTTAGACATATCCACCAGCTCTGGAAACACCATATATTTT. Encoded protein: CASSLDISTSSGNTIYF. The rearrangement joins TRBV11-2 to TRBJ1-3; no clear D gene. Germline CDR1 reads SGHAT; CDR2 reads FQNNGV. V lost 0 bases, J lost 0 bases, and 12 bases lay in between. This CDR3 spans 17 amino acids.

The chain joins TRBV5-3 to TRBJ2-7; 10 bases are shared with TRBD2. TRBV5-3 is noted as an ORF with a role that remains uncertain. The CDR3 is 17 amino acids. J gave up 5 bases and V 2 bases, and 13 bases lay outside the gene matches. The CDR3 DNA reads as TGTGCCAGAAGCTTTGGCAGGCAGGGGCTAGCGGGAGACGAGCAGTACTTC. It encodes CARSFGRQGLAGDEQYF.

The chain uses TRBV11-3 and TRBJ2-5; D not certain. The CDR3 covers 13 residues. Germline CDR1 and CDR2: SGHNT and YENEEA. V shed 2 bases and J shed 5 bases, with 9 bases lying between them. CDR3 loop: CASSLPPLETQYF. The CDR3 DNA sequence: TGTGCCAGCAGCTTACCCCCTCTTGAGACCCAGTACTTC.